Each of the 28 T cell receptor beta chains below was sequenced from the same sample in a study of cytomegalovirus exposure and HLA in healthy donors. Researchers ran the PCR with 60 Vbeta and 13 Jbeta primers. Libraries were prepared by immunoSEQ multiplex PCR; TCRdb keeps only in-frame clonotypes and omits some of them. The sample includes around 200,000 clones, around 75% of them seen just once. The source material was PBMCs. The receptors here all came from a male donor in good health and CMV-seronegative.

The gene calls are TRBV7-8 and TRBJ2-4; 7 bases agree with TRBD2. Trimming removed 4 bases from V and 6 bases from J; junction bases left unmatched: 6. The CDR3 runs to 14 residues. Germline V gene lookup returns CDR1 SGHVS and CDR2 FQNEAQ. The CDR3 nucleotides read TGTGCCAGCAGCTCCCTTGCGGGAGTAAACATTCAGTACTTC. Protein product: CASSSLAGVNIQYF. Complete variable domain (other parts from reference TRBV7-8 and TRBJ2-4): GAGVSQSPRYKVAKRGQDVALRCDPISGHVSLFWYQQALGQGPEFLTYFQNEAQLDKSGLPSDRFFAERPEGSVSTLKIQRTQQEDSAVYLCASSSLAGVNIQYFGAGTRLSVL.

The rearrangement joins TRBV28 to TRBJ2-7; TRBD1 matches 9 bases. The length of the CDR3 is 14 residues. Trimming at V came to 1 base and at J to 4 bases, leaving 2 bases not matched to a gene. Germline assignment: CDR1 MDHEN and CDR2 SYDVKM. The CDR3 is CASSLSQGAYEQYF. As DNA, the CDR3 is TGTGCCAGCAGTTTATCACAGGGGGCTTACGAGCAGTACTTC.

Regarding this clone: Mismatch with germline at one junction end may stem from a read error. The chain links TRBV7-9 to TRBJ1-2; 11 nucleotides match TRBD1. The V gene's germline CDR1 is SEHNR and CDR2 FQNEAQ (reference sequence). CDR3 length: 17 amino acids. CDR3 bases: TGTTCCAGCAGCTTAGGGACAGGGGGAGAGAGTAACTATGGCTACACCTTC. Amino acid sequence: CSSSLGTGGESNYGYTF.

This clone occurred a few times. The rearrangement uses TRBV9 and TRBJ1-5; tentative D call: TRBD1 (5 bases). CDR1 SGDLS and CDR2 YYNGEE come from the germline V gene. The CDR3 totals 15 residues. V was shortened by 4 bases and J by 6 bases, with 17 bases between the two germline ends. The CDR3 is CASSSDGGASQPQHF. DNA of the CDR3: TGTGCCAGCAGCTCGGACGGAGGGGCCAGTCAGCCCCAGCATTTT.

V is TRBV28 and J is TRBJ2-7, with D tentatively TRBD2 (6 bases). The length of the CDR3 is 15 residues. Per germline, CDR1 MDHEN and CDR2 SYDVKM. Trimming removed 3 bases from V and 0 bases from J, with 12 bases in between. The CDR3 DNA reads as TGTGCCAGCAGTTTCACGGGGGTTCCCTCCTACGAGCAGTACTTC. Translating gives CASSFTGVPSYEQYF.

The chain joins TRBV6-5 to TRBJ2-6, with D possibly being TRBD1 (6 bases). Per the germline V gene, CDR1 is MNHEY and CDR2 is SVGAGI. The CDR3 has 15 amino acids. Deletions cut 9 bases from V and 1 base from J, with 13 bases between. CDR3 sequence: CASGQKPSGANVLTF. CDR3 nucleotide sequence: TGTGCCAGTGGACAGAAGCCTTCTGGGGCCAACGTCCTGACTTTC.

The V gene is TRBV7-9, the J gene TRBJ1-3, with D tentatively TRBD1 (5 bases). The V gene lost 5 bases and the J gene lost 2 bases, with 10 bases spanning the gap. This CDR3 has 14 amino acids. Germline V CDR1 and CDR2: SEHNR, FQNEAQ (reference sequence). The CDR3: CASSTGAPGNTIYF. The CDR3 DNA reads TGTGCCAGCAGCACAGGAGCACCTGGAAACACCATATATTTT. The full variable domain, its missing parts supplied by reference TRBV7-9 and TRBJ1-3, is DTGVSQNPRHKITKRGQNVTFRCDPISEHNRLYWYRQTLGQGPEFLTYFQNEAQLEKSRLLSDRFSAERPKGSFSTLEIQRTEQGDSAMYLCASSTGAPGNTIYFGEGSWLTVV.

The chain carries TRBV18 and TRBJ2-1, with 9 bases that match TRBD2. Germline V gives CDR1 KGHSH, CDR2 LQKENI. CDR3 size: 14 residues. V dropped 8 bases and J dropped 4; count of bases not matched to a gene: 6. The CDR3 here is CASAGLADYNEQFF. The CDR3 region has the DNA TGTGCCAGCGCGGGACTAGCAGATTACAATGAGCAGTTCTTC.

V is TRBV27 and J is TRBJ2-7; 7 positions agree with TRBD1. CDR1 MNHEY and CDR2 SMNVEV come from the germline V gene (reference sequence). The V and J ends lost 8 bases and 3 bases, in that order; junction bases with no gene match: 7. The CDR3 has 13 amino acids. CDR3 in DNA: TGTGCCAGCTCAACAGGGGTGGTCTACGAGCAGTACTTC. Translation gives CASSTGVVYEQYF.

The rearrangement joins TRBV5-1 to TRBJ2-3; maybe TRBD2 (6 bases). V was cut by 0 bases and J by 0 bases, with 11 bases left in between. In germline, CDR1 is SGHRS, CDR2 YFSETQ. The length of the CDR3 is 16 residues. The CDR3 spells CASSLVLRGSTDTQYF. The CDR3 DNA sequence: TGCGCCAGCAGCTTGGTCTTGCGGGGAAGCACAGATACGCAGTATTTT.

This chain joins TRBV30 and TRBJ2-1; no reliable D call. This CDR3 is 14 amino acids long. Germline-derived CDR1 and CDR2 are GTSNPN and SVGIG (reference sequence). Trimming left V 4 bases short and J 2 bases short, with 12 bases between. CDR3 residues: CAWNLGLAYNEQFF. The CDR3 DNA reads TGTGCCTGGAACCTTGGGCTCGCCTACAATGAGCAGTTCTTC.

This chain links TRBV14 with TRBJ2-4, with D perhaps TRBD2 (6 bases). CDR3 length: 16 residues. V lost 5 bases and J lost 1, with 15 bases in between. Looked up from germline, CDR1 is SGHDN and CDR2 is FVKESK. The CDR3: CASSSTGGMAKNIQYF. The CDR3 DNA sequence: TGTGCCAGCAGCTCAACCGGGGGAATGGCCAAAAACATTCAGTACTTC.

The rearrangement uses TRBV9 and TRBJ2-2; D gene uncertain. Germline lookup yields CDR1 SGDLS and CDR2 YYNGEE. This CDR3 spans 13 amino acids. Trimming removed 5 bases at V and 6 bases at J, with 11 bases between. CDR3 nucleotide sequence: TGTGCCAGCAGAGGCGGATTGGCCGGGGAGCTGTTTTTT. It is translated as CASRGGLAGELFF.

This clone appeared once. V usage is TRBV6-5 and J usage is TRBJ1-3; 7 bases are a match to TRBD1. The CDR3 is made up of 15 amino acids. J was trimmed by 6 bases and V by 0 bases; bases with no gene match: 5. Germline lookup yields CDR1 MNHEY and CDR2 SVGAGI. The CDR3 is CASSYSSGGVNTIYF. The CDR3 DNA reads as TGTGCCAGCAGTTACTCGTCAGGGGGTGTAAACACCATATATTTT.

V and J are TRBV30 and TRBJ1-1; D is uncertain. The CDR3 sequence is 13 residues long. V was clipped by 3 bases and J by 1 base, with 9 bases between them. Germline CDR1 and CDR2: GTSNPN and SVGIG (reference sequence). CDR3 protein: CAWRMTGNTEAFF. CDR3 nucleotide sequence: TGTGCCTGGAGAATGACTGGGAACACTGAAGCTTTCTTT.

In its sample, this clone was seen once. The chain carries TRBV7-9 and TRBJ1-2; D is possibly TRBD1 (5 bases). This CDR3 contains 15 residues. V shed 0 bases and J shed 2 bases, with 10 bases lying between them. CDR1 is SEHNR, CDR2 FQNEAQ, per germline (reference sequence). The DNA of the CDR3 is TGTGCCAGCAGCTTAGCCGAGGGGAGGAACTATGGCTACACCTTC. It specifies CASSLAEGRNYGYTF.

The gene calls are TRBV30 and TRBJ1-6, with TRBD1 matching 9 bases. Looked up from germline, CDR1 is GTSNPN and CDR2 is SVGIG (reference sequence). The CDR3 totals 15 residues. The trim removed 5 bases at V and 9 bases at J, leaving 11 bases unmatched. Here the CDR3 reads CAWVYPDRGGSPLHF. CDR3 coding DNA: TGTGCCTGGGTTTACCCGGACAGGGGAGGTTCACCCCTCCACTTT. The full variable domain, in which reference TRBV30 and TRBJ1-6 provide the parts outside the CDR3, is SQTIHQWPATLVQPVGSPLSLECTVEGTSNPNLYWYRQAAGRGLQLLFYSVGIGQISSEVPQNLSASRPQDRQFILSSKKLLLSDSGFYLCAWVYPDRGGSPLHFGNGTRLTVT.

The V gene is TRBV4-1, the J gene TRBJ1-2; 7 positions match TRBD1. After removal of 0 bases from V and 4 bases from J, the junction contained 8 bases not matched to a gene. Germline loops: CDR1 MGHRA, CDR2 YSYEKL. The CDR3 has 16 residues. This chain's CDR3 is CASSQDGGTAFYGYTF. The CDR3 DNA follows: TGCGCCAGCAGCCAAGACGGCGGGACAGCTTTCTATGGCTACACCTTC.

Here the CDR3 DNA reads TGCGCCAGCACTCCAACCCATGCGGGAGAGACCAATGAGCAGTTCTTC. This translates into CASTPTHAGETNEQFF. The gene calls are TRBV10-1 and TRBJ2-1; 7 nucleotides line up with TRBD2. Germline V gene lookup returns CDR1 WNHNN and CDR2 SYGVQD (reference sequence). The trim removed 7 bases at V and 6 bases at J, leaving 15 bases unmatched. This CDR3 is built from 16 residues.

The gene calls are TRBV6-1 and TRBJ1-2; TRBD1 aligns across 9 bases. The CDR3 totals 14 residues. The V gene end was trimmed by 4 bases and the J gene end by 6 bases; junction bases not matched to a gene: 6. Germline-derived CDR1 and CDR2 are MNHNS and SASEGT. Here the CDR3 reads CASSATGGADGYTF. DNA of the CDR3: TGTGCCAGCAGTGCAACAGGGGGCGCGGATGGCTACACCTTC.

The chain employs TRBV28 and TRBJ2-1; D call uncertain. Germline CDR1 is MDHEN and CDR2 is SYDVKM. CDR3 length: 10 residues. V was cut by 8 bases and J by 9 bases, with 8 bases left in between. DNA for the CDR3: TGTGCCAGCGGGCCCGGTGAGCAGTTCTTC. Its protein is CASGPGEQFF.

The chain carries TRBV6-5 and TRBJ1-2; D unresolved. Trimming left V 0 bases short and J 5 bases short, with 13 bases between. The V gene's germline CDR1 is MNHEY and CDR2 SVGAGI. CDR3 size: 15 residues. The CDR3 region has the DNA TGTGCCAGCAGTTACTCGACGCAGGTCGCGTATGGCTACACCTTC. As protein: CASSYSTQVAYGYTF.

Remarks on this clone: The same CDR3 can be traced to other DNA sequences in this sample. The V call is TRBV4-1, the J call TRBJ2-1; tentative D call: TRBD2 (5 bases). Germline V gives CDR1 MGHRA, CDR2 YSYEKL. This CDR3 comprises 15 residues. V lost 5 bases to trimming and J lost 5 bases, with 16 bases between them. This chain's CDR3 is CASSGGTGINNEQFF. DNA of the CDR3: TGCGCCAGCAGCGGAGGAACCGGAATAAACAATGAGCAGTTCTTC.

The CDR3 is CASSLVSGSSYEQYF. The CDR3 DNA is TGCGCCAGCAGCTTGGTATCAGGAAGCTCCTACGAGCAGTACTTC. This chain connects TRBV5-1 to TRBJ2-7; D remains unclear. V lost 0 bases and J 0 bases, leaving 10 bases between the germline ends. Germline CDR1 SGHRS, CDR2 YFSETQ. The CDR3 has 15 amino acids.

V and J are TRBV27 and TRBJ2-1; 11 bases line up with TRBD2. Germline CDR1 is MNHEY and CDR2 is SMNVEV (reference sequence). Germline trimming cut 5 bases from V and 6 bases from J; bases unmatched to any gene: 6. The CDR3 sequence is 15 residues long. The DNA for the CDR3 is TGTGCCAGCAGTAGCGGGACTAGCGGTGCCAATGAGCAGTTCTTC. Translation gives CASSSGTSGANEQFF.

V gene TRBV7-8 combines with J gene TRBJ2-3, with 10 bases lining up with TRBD2. The CDR3 totals 15 residues. V shed 5 bases and J 4 bases; nucleotides not matched to a gene: 6. Looked up from germline, CDR1 is SGHVS and CDR2 is FQNEAQ. CDR3 in amino acids: CASSASSGSADTQYF. For the CDR3, the DNA is TGTGCCAGCAGCGCATCTAGCGGGAGCGCAGATACGCAGTATTTT. Looking up the rest from reference TRBV7-8 and TRBJ2-3 gives the full variable domain: GAGVSQSPRYKVAKRGQDVALRCDPISGHVSLFWYQQALGQGPEFLTYFQNEAQLDKSGLPSDRFFAERPEGSVSTLKIQRTQQEDSAVYLCASSASSGSADTQYFGPGTRLTVL.

V usage is TRBV5-1 and J usage is TRBJ1-2; TRBD1 matches 7 bases. The junction had 12 bases not matched to a gene; V was cut back by 6 bases and J by 7 bases. Germline CDR1 and CDR2: SGHRS and YFSETQ. The CDR3 runs 14 residues. CDR3 in DNA: TGCGCCAGCAAACCGGCAGGGGGATTCCCTGGCTACACCTTC. Its translation: CASKPAGGFPGYTF. The complete variable domain, with remaining parts taken from reference TRBV5-1 and TRBJ1-2, reads KAGVTQTPRYLIKTRGQQVTLSCSPISGHRSVSWYQQTPGQGLQFLFEYFSETQRNKGNFPGRFSGRQFSNSRSEMNVSTLELGDSALYLCASKPAGGFPGYTFGSGTRLTVV.

CDR3 coding DNA: TGTGCCAGCAGTGCAGGGAGGGAGACCCAGTACTTC. Protein product: CASSAGRETQYF. This chain connects TRBV6-1 to TRBJ2-5, with a weak D call TRBD2 (6 bases). Deletions cut 4 bases from V and 5 bases from J, with 8 bases between. CDR3 length equals 12 residues. The germline gives CDR1 MNHNS, CDR2 SASEGT.